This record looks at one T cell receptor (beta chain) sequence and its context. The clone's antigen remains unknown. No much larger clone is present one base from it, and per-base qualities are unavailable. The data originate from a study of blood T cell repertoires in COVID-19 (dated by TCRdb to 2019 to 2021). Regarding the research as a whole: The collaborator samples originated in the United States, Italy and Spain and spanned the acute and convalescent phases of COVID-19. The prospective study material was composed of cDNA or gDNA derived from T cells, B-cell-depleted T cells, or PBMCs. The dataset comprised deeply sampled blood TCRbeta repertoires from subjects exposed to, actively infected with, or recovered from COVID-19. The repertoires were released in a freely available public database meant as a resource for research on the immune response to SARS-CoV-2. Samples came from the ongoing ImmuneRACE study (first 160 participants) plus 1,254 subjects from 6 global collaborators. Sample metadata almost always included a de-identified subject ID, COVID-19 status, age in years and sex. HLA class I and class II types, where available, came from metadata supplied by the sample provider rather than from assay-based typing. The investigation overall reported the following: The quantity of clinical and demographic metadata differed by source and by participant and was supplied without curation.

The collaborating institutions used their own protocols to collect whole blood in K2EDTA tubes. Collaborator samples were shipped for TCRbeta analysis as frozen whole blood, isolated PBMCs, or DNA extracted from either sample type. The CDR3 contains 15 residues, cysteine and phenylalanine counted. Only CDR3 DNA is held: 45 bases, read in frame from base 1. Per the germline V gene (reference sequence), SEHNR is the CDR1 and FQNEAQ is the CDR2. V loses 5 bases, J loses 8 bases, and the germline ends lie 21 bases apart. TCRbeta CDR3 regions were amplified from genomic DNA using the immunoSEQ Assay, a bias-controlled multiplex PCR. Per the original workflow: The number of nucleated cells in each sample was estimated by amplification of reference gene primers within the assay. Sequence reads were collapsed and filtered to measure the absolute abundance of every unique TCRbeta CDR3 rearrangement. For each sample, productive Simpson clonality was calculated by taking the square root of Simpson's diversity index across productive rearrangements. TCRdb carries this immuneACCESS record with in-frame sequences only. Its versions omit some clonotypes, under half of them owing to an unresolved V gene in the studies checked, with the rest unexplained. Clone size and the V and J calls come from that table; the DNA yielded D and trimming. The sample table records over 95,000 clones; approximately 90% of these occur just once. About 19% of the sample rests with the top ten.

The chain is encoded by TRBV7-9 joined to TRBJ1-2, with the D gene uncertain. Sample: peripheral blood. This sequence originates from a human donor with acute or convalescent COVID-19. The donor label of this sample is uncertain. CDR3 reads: CASSARASRTEGYTF. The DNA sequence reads TGTGCCAGCAGCGCCCGAGCGTCCAGGACTGAGGGCTACACCTTC.